This T cell receptor (beta chain) was found in a study of blood T cell repertoires in COVID-19. Study-level information: Some COVID-19 samples were acute and others convalescent; all came from the United States, Italy and Spain.

This clone was recorded only once. In the original workflow: Counts of nucleated cells, estimated from reference gene primer amplification, were obtained. TCRdb's table, derived via immunoSEQ multiplex PCR, lists solely in-frame clones and lacks some. That table gives V, J and clone size, and the DNA gave D and trimming. The sample lists roughly 100,000 clones; approximately 80% were seen once. Trimming cost V 0 bases and J 3 bases, with 11 bases left between them. The germline gives CDR1 MNHEY, CDR2 SVGAGI. This CDR3 comprises 15 residues. The sample was peripheral blood. The chain employs TRBV6-5 and TRBJ1-2; perhaps TRBD1 as D (6 bases). The sequence derives from a man between 65 and 85 years old with acute or convalescent COVID-19. CDR3 coding DNA: TGTGCCAGCAGTTACTCGGGAGGGGGGGACTATGGCTACACCTTC. Its translation: CASSYSGGGDYGYTF.